This T cell receptor (beta chain) originates from a study of cytomegalovirus exposure and HLA in healthy donors. From the 120-subject validation cohort, which was separate from the approximately 720-subject first cohort, the donors were drawn. The V gene's germline CDR1 is SGDLS and CDR2 YYNGEE. The ends were cut back, 0 bases at V and 3 bases at J, with 12 bases in the middle. This CDR3 region has 15 residues. A remark on this clone: What it binds is not known.

Repertoires were generated with immunoSEQ multiplex PCR, while TCRdb's copy carries only in-frame clones and drops some. Among around 100,000 clones listed, 85% were seen once. Whole-study findings and limits: Among TCR sequences, most were rare, though some public TCRs appeared in many donors. With high specificity and sensitivity, the classifier reportedly diagnosed cytomegalovirus status.

This clonotype originated in a man aged 18 to 30 in good health and CMV-seropositive. The specimen was PBMCs. V usage is TRBV9 and J usage is TRBJ1-1, with D possibly matching TRBD1 (6 bases). For the CDR3, the DNA is TGTGCCAGCAGCGTAGTAGGGACAAGTGACACTGAAGCTTTCTTT. Translating it yields CASSVVGTSDTEAFF.